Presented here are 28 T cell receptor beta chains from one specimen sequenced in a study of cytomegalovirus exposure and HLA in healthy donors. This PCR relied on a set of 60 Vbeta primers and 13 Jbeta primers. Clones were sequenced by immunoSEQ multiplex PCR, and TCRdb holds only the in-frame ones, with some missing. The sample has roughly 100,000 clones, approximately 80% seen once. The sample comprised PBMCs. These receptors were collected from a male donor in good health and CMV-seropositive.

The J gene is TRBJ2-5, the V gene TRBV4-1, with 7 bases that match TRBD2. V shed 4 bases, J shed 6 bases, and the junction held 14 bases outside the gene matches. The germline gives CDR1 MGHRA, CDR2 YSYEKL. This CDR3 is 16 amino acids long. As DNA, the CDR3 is TGCGCCAGCAGCCTTGGTTCTGGGACTATCGAAAAGACCCAGTACTTC. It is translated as CASSLGSGTIEKTQYF.

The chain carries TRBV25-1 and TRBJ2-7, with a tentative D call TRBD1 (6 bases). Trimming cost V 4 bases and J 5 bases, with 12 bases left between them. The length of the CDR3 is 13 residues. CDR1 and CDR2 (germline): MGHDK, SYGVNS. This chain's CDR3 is CASSASGTNEQYF. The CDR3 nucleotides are TGTGCCAGCAGTGCATCCGGGACAAACGAGCAGTACTTC.

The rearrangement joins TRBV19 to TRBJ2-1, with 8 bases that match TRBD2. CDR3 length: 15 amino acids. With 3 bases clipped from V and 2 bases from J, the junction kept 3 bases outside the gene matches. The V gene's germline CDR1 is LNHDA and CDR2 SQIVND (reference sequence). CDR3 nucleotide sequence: TGTGCCAGTAGTATCGCGGGGGGTCCCTACAATGAGCAGTTCTTC. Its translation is CASSIAGGPYNEQFF.

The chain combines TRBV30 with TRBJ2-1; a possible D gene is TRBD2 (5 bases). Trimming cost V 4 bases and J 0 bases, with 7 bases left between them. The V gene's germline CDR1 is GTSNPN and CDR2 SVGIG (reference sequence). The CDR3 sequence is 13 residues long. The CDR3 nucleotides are TGTGCCTGGAACGGGGACTCCTACAATGAGCAGTTCTTC. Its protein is CAWNGDSYNEQFF.

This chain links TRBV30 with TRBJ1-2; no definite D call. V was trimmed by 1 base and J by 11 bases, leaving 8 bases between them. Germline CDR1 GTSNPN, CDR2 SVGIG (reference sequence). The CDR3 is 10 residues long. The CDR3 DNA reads TGTGCCTGGAGTGGAGGAAGGTACACCTTC. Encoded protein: CAWSGGRYTF.

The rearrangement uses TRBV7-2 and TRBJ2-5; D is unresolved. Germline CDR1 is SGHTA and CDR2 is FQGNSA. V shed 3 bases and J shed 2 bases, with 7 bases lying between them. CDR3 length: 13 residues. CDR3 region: CASSFLLQETQYF. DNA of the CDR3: TGTGCCAGCAGCTTCCTTTTGCAAGAGACCCAGTACTTC.

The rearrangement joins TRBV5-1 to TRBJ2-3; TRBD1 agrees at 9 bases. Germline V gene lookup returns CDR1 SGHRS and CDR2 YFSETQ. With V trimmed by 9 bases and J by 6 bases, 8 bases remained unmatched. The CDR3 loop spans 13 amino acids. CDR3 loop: CATSQGARDTQYF. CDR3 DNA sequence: TGCGCCACCTCACAGGGGGCTAGGGATACGCAGTATTTT.

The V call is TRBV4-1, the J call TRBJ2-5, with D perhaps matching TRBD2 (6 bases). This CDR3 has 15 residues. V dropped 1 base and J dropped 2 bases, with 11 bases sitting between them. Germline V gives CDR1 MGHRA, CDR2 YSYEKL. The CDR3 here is CASSQGSGGQETQYF. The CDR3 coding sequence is TGCGCCAGCAGCCAAGGTTCCGGGGGTCAAGAGACCCAGTACTTC.

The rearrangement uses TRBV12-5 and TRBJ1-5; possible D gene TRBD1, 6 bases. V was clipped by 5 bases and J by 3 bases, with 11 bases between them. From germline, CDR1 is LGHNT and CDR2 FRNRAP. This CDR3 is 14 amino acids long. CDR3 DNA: TGTGCTAGTGGTCTGGACAGCTTCAATCAGCCCCAGCATTTT. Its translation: CASGLDSFNQPQHF.

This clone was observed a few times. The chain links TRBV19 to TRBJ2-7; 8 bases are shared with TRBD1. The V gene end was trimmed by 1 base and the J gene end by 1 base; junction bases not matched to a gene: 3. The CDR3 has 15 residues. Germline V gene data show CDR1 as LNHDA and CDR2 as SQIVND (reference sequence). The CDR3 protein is CASSIAGGSSYEQYF. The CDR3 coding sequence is TGTGCCAGTAGTATAGCAGGGGGCAGTTCCTACGAGCAGTACTTC.

The CDR3 loop is CAWGQGRAKLFF. CDR3 in DNA: TGTGCCTGGGGACAGGGGCGCGCCAAACTGTTTTTT. The J gene is TRBJ1-4, the V gene TRBV30, with 9 bases lining up with TRBD1. This CDR3 has 12 residues. V trimming: 5 bases; J trimming: 11 bases; junction bases outside the gene matches: 6. In germline, CDR1 is GTSNPN, CDR2 SVGIG (reference sequence).

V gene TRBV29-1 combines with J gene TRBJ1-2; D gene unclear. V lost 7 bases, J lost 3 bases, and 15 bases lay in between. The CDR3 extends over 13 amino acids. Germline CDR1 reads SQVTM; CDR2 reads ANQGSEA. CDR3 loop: CSAEGIGYYGYTF. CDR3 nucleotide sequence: TGCAGCGCCGAGGGAATAGGATACTATGGCTACACCTTC.

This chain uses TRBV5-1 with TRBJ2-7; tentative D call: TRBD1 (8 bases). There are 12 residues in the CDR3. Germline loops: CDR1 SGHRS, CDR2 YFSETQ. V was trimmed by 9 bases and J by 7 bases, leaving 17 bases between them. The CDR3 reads CATSTGEGEQYF. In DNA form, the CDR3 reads TGCGCCACCTCGACAGGGGAGGGGGAGCAGTACTTC. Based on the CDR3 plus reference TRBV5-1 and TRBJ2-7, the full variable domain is KAGVTQTPRYLIKTRGQQVTLSCSPISGHRSVSWYQQTPGQGLQFLFEYFSETQRNKGNFPGRFSGRQFSNSRSEMNVSTLELGDSALYLCATSTGEGEQYFGPGTRLTVT.

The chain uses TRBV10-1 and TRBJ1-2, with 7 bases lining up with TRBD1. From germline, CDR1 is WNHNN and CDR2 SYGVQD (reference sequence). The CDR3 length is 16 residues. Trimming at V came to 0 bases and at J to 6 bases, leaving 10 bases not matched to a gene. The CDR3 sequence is CASSESSNNRGHGYTF. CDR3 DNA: TGCGCCAGCAGTGAGTCGAGCAACAACAGGGGCCATGGCTACACCTTC.

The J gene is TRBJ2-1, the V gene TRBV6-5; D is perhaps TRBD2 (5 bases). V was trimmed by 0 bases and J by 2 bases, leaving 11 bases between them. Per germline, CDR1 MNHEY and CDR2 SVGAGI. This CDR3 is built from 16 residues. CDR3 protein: CASSYSPGFTYNEQFF. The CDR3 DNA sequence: TGTGCCAGCAGTTACTCCCCGGGGTTCACCTACAATGAGCAGTTCTTC.

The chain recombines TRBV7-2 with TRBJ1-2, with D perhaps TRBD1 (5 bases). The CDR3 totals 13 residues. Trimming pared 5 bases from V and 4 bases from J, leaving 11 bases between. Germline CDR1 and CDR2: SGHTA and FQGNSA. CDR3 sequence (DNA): TGTGCCAGCAGCCCGGACATTGGCTATGGCTACACCTTC. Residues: CASSPDIGYGYTF.

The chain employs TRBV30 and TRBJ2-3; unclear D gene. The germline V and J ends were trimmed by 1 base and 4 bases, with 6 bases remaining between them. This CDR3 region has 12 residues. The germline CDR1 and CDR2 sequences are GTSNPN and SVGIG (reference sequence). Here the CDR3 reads CAWSDLADTQYF. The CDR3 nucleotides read TGTGCCTGGAGTGACCTAGCAGATACGCAGTATTTT.

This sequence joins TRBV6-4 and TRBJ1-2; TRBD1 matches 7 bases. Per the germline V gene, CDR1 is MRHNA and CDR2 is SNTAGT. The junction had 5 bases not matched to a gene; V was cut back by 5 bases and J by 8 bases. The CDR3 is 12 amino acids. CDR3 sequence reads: CASSFQGVGYTF. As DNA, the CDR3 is TGTGCCAGCAGTTTCCAGGGGGTAGGCTACACCTTC.

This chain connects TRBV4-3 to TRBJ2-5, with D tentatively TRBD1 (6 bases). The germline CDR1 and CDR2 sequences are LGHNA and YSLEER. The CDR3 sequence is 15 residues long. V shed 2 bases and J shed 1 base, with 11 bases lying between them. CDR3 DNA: TGCGCCAGCAGCCAAACCAGACAGGTCCAAGAGACCCAGTACTTC. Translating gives CASSQTRQVQETQYF.

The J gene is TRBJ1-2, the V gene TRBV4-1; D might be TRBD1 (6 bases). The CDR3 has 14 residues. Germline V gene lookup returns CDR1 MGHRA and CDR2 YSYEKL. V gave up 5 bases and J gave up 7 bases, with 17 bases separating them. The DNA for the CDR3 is TGCGCCAGCAGCTCCGCGGTGGGGGCAGCTGGCTACACCTTC. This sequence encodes CASSSAVGAAGYTF.

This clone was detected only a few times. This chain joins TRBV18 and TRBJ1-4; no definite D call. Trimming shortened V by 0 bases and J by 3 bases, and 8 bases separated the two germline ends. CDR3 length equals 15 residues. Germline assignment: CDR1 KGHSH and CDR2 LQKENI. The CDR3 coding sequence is TGTGCCAGCTCACCACCAGGGAGCCCTAATGAAAAACTGTTTTTT. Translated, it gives CASSPPGSPNEKLFF.

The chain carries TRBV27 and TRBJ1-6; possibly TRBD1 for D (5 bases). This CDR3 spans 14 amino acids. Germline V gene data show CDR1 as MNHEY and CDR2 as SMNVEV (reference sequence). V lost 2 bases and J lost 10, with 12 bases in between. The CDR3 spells CASSLRGGGSPLHF. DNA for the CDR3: TGTGCCAGCAGTTTACGGGGGGGAGGATCACCCCTCCACTTT.

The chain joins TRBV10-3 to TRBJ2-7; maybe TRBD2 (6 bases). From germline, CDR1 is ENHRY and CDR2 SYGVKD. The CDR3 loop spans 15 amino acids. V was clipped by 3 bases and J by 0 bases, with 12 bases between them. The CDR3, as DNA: TGTGCCATCAGTGAAGGCGGGGCAAGCTCCTACGAGCAGTACTTC. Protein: CAISEGGASSYEQYF.

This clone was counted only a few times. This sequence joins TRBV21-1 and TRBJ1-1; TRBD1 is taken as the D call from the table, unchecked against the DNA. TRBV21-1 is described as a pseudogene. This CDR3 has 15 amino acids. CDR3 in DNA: TGTGCCAGCTGTCAGTGGCAGGTCGTTAACACTGAAGCTTTCTTT. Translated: CASCQWQVVNTEAFF.

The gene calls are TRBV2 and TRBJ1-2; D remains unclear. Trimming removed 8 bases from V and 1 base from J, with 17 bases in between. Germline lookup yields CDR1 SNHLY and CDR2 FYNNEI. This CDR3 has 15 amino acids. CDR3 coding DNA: TGTGCCAGCGAGGGCAGCCTGTCCTATAACTATGGCTACACCTTC. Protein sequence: CASEGSLSYNYGYTF.

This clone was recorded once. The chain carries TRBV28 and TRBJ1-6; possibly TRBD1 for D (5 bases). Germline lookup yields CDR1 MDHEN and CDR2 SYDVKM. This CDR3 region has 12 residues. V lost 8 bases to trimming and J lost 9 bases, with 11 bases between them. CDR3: CASGGRGSPLHF. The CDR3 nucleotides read TGTGCCAGCGGGGGGAGGGGTTCACCCCTCCACTTT.

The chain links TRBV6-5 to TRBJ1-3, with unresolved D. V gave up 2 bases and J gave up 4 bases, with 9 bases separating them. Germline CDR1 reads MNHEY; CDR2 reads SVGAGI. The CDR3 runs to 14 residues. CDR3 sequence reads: CASSYGSRGNTIYF. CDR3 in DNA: TGTGCCAGCAGTTACGGGTCGAGGGGAAACACCATATATTTT.

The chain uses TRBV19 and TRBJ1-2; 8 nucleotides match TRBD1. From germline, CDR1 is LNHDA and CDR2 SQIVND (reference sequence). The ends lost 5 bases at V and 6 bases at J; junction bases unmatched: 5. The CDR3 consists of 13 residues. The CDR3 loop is CASSRQGANGYTF. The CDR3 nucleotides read TGTGCCAGTAGTCGTCAGGGGGCAAATGGCTACACCTTC. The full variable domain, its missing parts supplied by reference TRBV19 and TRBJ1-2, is DGGITQSPKYLFRKEGQNVTLSCEQNLNHDAMYWYRQDPGQGLRLIYYSQIVNDFQKGDIAEGYSVSREKKESFPLTVTSAQKNPTAFYLCASSRQGANGYTFGSGTRLTVV.